Sequencing of this T cell receptor (beta chain) was carried out in a study of shared clonotypes between healthy human individuals. On the study more broadly: Serving as donors were a couple of women and a few men, whose ages spanned 18 to 49. Every donor yielded three CD4 naive, three CD4 memory, two CD8 naive and one CD8 memory plate.

Findings and caveats of the study: Memory subsets generally showed lower estimated richness than naive subsets.

Trimming cost V 6 bases and J 0 bases, with 18 bases left between them. CDR3 length: 16 amino acids. Germline V gene lookup returns CDR1 SNHLY and CDR2 FYNNEI. Terminally differentiated effector memory CD45RA+ cells were excluded by CCR7 positive selection of CD45RO-negative cells. On this clone: What it binds is unknown.

Each sorted subset replicate got 200 ng genomic DNA, about 33,000 genomes. Only in-frame clones appear in the TCRdb table, and some are missing; sequencing was by immunoSEQ multiplex PCR. This table holds hundreds of thousands of clones, roughly 95% found once. This clonotype originated in a woman in her 30s in good health. The sequencing input was naive CD8+ T cells sorted from blood. This sequence joins TRBV2 and TRBJ2-7; a weak D match, TRBD1 (5 bases). CDR3 DNA sequence: TGTGCCAGCAGCCCAGACAGTGCCTCCTTCTCCTACGAGCAGTACTTC. It specifies CASSPDSASFSYEQYF.